Listed below are T cell receptor beta chains from one sample, sequenced in a study of T cell repertoires in cytomegalovirus infection. What these receptors recognize is not known. TCRdb reanalysed the reads using MiXCR and keeps one entry per CDR3 protein. The table has approximately 390,000 distinct CDR3 sequences, about 35% seen once. Specimen: cultured PBMCs, collected from culture after CMV antigen stimulation. The origin of the receptors is a human donor in good health (CMV status not recorded). Some clones in this sample may be carry-over from other donors' samples. Both conserved end residues are part of each CDR3. Each record gives: V gene, clone size, J gene, D gene, CDR3 protein, CDR3 DNA. D genes are given only for firm matches. Expanded clones get a size class; other rows say once, few or many, or leave the size out.

TRBV20-1	-	TRBJ2-4	-	CSAIQTAAKNIQYF	TGCAGTGCTATTCAGACAGCAGCCAAAAACATTCAGTACTTC
TRBV6-5	-	TRBJ2-2	TRBD2	CASSTRTRPNTGELFF	TGTGCCAGCAGTACTCGGACTAGACCGAACACCGGGGAGCTGTTTTTT
TRBV11-2	few	TRBJ1-4	-	CASSGLQGTNEKLFF	TGTGCCAGCAGCGGATTACAGGGAACTAATGAAAAACTGTTTTTT
TRBV11-2	-	TRBJ2-2	-	CASRPLSTGELFF	TGTGCCAGCAGACCCCTCTCCACCGGGGAGCTGTTTTTT
TRBV7-2	many	TRBJ2-5	-	CASSFQDGQETQYF	TGTGCCAGCAGTTTCCAAGACGGACAAGAGACCCAGTACTTC
TRBV6-6	-	TRBJ1-5	-	CASTTYRTQPQHF	TGTGCCAGCACCACATATAGGACTCAGCCCCAGCATTTT
TRBV7-9	-	TRBJ2-7	TRBD1	CASDPDRGHSEQYF	TGTGCCAGCGATCCCGACAGGGGTCATAGCGAGCAGTACTTC
TRBV7-2	many	TRBJ1-2	-	CASSLGQRGYGYTF	TGTGCCAGCAGCTTAGGGCAGCGCGGCTATGGCTACACCTTC
TRBV7-8	-	TRBJ1-5	-	CASSPRQRGGNQPQHF	TGTGCCAGCAGCCCTAGACAGAGGGGGGGGAATCAGCCCCAGCATTTT
TRBV7-2	few	TRBJ1-1	-	CASSLGSLATEAFF	TGTGCCAGCAGCTTAGGTTCGTTGGCCACTGAAGCTTTCTTT
TRBV7-2	many	TRBJ1-5	-	CASSAQGYSNQPQHF	TGTGCCAGCAGCGCTCAGGGGTATAGCAATCAGCCCCAGCATTTT
TRBV19	few	TRBJ1-5	TRBD1	CASSFSGGFYDQPQHF	TGTGCCAGTAGTTTTTCAGGGGGATTTTATGATCAGCCCCAGCATTTT
TRBV4-1	-	TRBJ1-2	-	CASSQDFFYGYTF	TGCGCCAGCAGCCAGGACTTTTTCTATGGCTACACCTTC